What follows are 22 T cell receptor beta chains derived from one specimen sequenced in a study of T cell responses to AZD1222 COVID-19 vaccine. This table comes from immunoSEQ multiplex PCR, and its TCRdb copy is limited to in-frame clones, with some not included. The table has some 150,000 clones, 90% seen once. The sample here was peripheral blood, taken on day 0 of AZD1222 vaccination. The source of these receptors is an adult in good health.

This clone was seen a single time. V is TRBV29-1 and J is TRBJ1-1, with D possibly matching TRBD1 (5 bases). The CDR3 runs 12 residues. Trimming took off 5 bases at V and 5 bases at J, with 12 bases between the two ends. The germline V gene encodes CDR1 SQVTM and CDR2 ANQGSEA. CDR3 loop: CSVYTGGTEAFF. The CDR3 coding sequence is TGCAGCGTTTACACCGGGGGGACTGAAGCTTTCTTT.

The rearrangement uses TRBV6-5 and TRBJ2-7; 7 nucleotides align to TRBD1. The V and J ends lost 4 bases and 4 bases, in that order; junction bases with no gene match: 7. This CDR3 has 14 amino acids. The germline gives CDR1 MNHEY, CDR2 SVGAGI. The CDR3 region is CASSSTGSVYEQYF. CDR3 nucleotides: TGTGCCAGCAGTTCGACAGGGTCTGTGTACGAGCAGTACTTC.

V is TRBV18 and J is TRBJ1-1; unclear D gene. With 3 bases removed from V and 4 bases from J, the gap between germline ends came to 12 bases. Germline V gene data show CDR1 as KGHSH and CDR2 as LQKENI. CDR3 length: 14 residues. The CDR3 sequence is CASSPSSGITEAFF. For the CDR3, the DNA is TGTGCCAGCTCACCCTCCTCGGGAATCACTGAAGCTTTCTTT.

The rearrangement uses TRBV2 and TRBJ1-4, with D perhaps TRBD1 (5 bases). V gave up 7 bases and J gave up 3 bases, with 18 bases separating them. Per germline, CDR1 SNHLY and CDR2 FYNNEI. The length of the CDR3 is 16 residues. CDR3 loop: CASNVWGVGANEKLFF. The DNA for the CDR3 is TGTGCCAGCAATGTGTGGGGGGTAGGGGCTAATGAAAAACTGTTTTTT. Full variable domain (outside the CDR3, taken from reference TRBV2 and TRBJ1-4): EPEVTQTPSHQVTQMGQEVILRCVPISNHLYFYWYRQILGQKVEFLVSFYNNEISEKSEIFDDQFSVERPDGSNFTLKIRSTKLEDSAMYFCASNVWGVGANEKLFFGSGTQLSVL.

The V call is TRBV6-1, the J call TRBJ2-1, with a tentative D call TRBD1 (5 bases). V was pared by 2 bases and J by 4 bases, with 6 bases between. Per the germline V gene, CDR1 is MNHNS and CDR2 is SASEGT. This CDR3 has 13 amino acids. Written as DNA, the CDR3 is TGTGCCAGCAGTGAACAGGGATACAATGAGCAGTTCTTC. Protein: CASSEQGYNEQFF.

The gene calls are TRBV19 and TRBJ1-3; TRBD1 might be the D (6 bases). V lost 5 bases to trimming and J lost 2 bases, with 13 bases between them. The CDR3 contains 15 residues. Germline loops: CDR1 LNHDA, CDR2 SQIVND (reference sequence). The CDR3, as DNA: TGTGCCAGTAGTGAACAGGGTCGCGCTGGAAACACCATATATTTT. It yields the protein CASSEQGRAGNTIYF.

The chain has TRBV5-4 and TRBJ2-3; tentatively, D is TRBD1 (6 bases). Germline loops: CDR1 SGHNT, CDR2 YYREEE (reference sequence). The CDR3 is made up of 16 amino acids. Trimming stripped 4 bases from V and 2 bases from J, with 17 bases between. CDR3 DNA: TGTGCCAGCAGCGGTCGGACAGACCCAGTCACAGATACGCAGTATTTT. Amino acids: CASSGRTDPVTDTQYF.

This chain uses TRBV5-6 with TRBJ1-5, with D tentatively TRBD1 (6 bases). The CDR3 loop spans 14 amino acids. Trimming removed 7 bases from V and 7 bases from J, with 18 bases in between. Germline CDR1 is SGHDT and CDR2 is YYEEEE. The CDR3 region has the DNA TGTGCCAGCTCCAATTGGGGGGGGCGACAGCCCCAGCATTTT. Encoded protein: CASSNWGGRQPQHF.

This chain links TRBV24-1 with TRBJ2-5; D remains unclear. Germline lookup yields CDR1 KGHDR and CDR2 SFDVKD. V was pared by 3 bases and J by 1 base, with 11 bases between. This CDR3 comprises 15 residues. In DNA, the CDR3 is TGTGCCACCAGTGATACAGACGGTCTCCAAGAGACCCAGTACTTC. Protein sequence: CATSDTDGLQETQYF.

This chain links TRBV11-2 with TRBJ1-5; TRBD1 agrees at 8 bases. CDR3 length: 14 amino acids. Losses at the gene ends were 5 bases for V and 5 bases for J; bases not matched to a gene: 5. The germline gives CDR1 SGHAT, CDR2 FQNNGV. CDR3 DNA: TGTGCCAGCAGCCCCGGGACAGGATATCAGCCCCAGCATTTT. Its protein is CASSPGTGYQPQHF.

This sequence joins TRBV7-9 and TRBJ2-7; D is possibly TRBD2 (5 bases). Germline V gene sequence: CDR1 SEHNR, CDR2 FQNEAQ (reference sequence). Trimming pared 5 bases from V and 0 bases from J, leaving 8 bases between. The CDR3 length is 13 residues. The CDR3 region is CASSRGFSYEQYF. The CDR3 coding sequence is TGTGCCAGCAGCCGGGGTTTCTCCTACGAGCAGTACTTC.

The chain joins TRBV30 to TRBJ2-7; D ambiguous. The V end was cut by 2 bases, the J end by 2 bases, with 10 bases between. Germline V gives CDR1 GTSNPN, CDR2 SVGIG (reference sequence). The CDR3 extends over 13 amino acids. CDR3 residues: CAWSLEGPYEQYF. The CDR3 DNA reads TGTGCCTGGAGTTTGGAAGGGCCCTACGAGCAGTACTTC.

The CDR3: CASSPPGTGEVEQYF. The CDR3 DNA sequence: TGTGCCAGCAGCCCCCCCGGGACAGGGGAGGTCGAGCAGTACTTC. The chain carries TRBV7-9 and TRBJ2-7; TRBD1 matches at 10 bases. The V and J ends lost 5 bases and 6 bases, in that order; junction bases with no gene match: 10. Looked up from germline, CDR1 is SEHNR and CDR2 is FQNEAQ (reference sequence). CDR3 length equals 15 residues.

This chain links TRBV6-5 with TRBJ1-1, with D tentatively TRBD1 (6 bases). Germline V CDR1 and CDR2: MNHEY, SVGAGI. The V end lost 6 bases, the J end lost 10 bases, and 15 bases lay between the germline ends. CDR3 length equals 12 residues. The CDR3 reads CASSPAGAGAFF. In DNA form, the CDR3 reads TGTGCCAGCAGCCCAGCGGGGGCAGGAGCTTTCTTT.

The chain combines TRBV5-8 with TRBJ2-6; maybe TRBD1 (5 bases). V was shortened by 0 bases and J by 2 bases, with 6 bases between the two germline ends. This CDR3 contains 15 residues. Germline CDR1 and CDR2: SGHTS and YDEGEE. The CDR3 DNA sequence: TGTGCCAGCAGCTTGGTAGGGGCTGGGGCCAACGTCCTGACTTTC. It yields the protein CASSLVGAGANVLTF. Based on the CDR3 plus reference TRBV5-8 and TRBJ2-6, the full variable domain is EAGVTQSPTHLIKTRGQQATLRCSPISGHTSVYWYQQALGLGLQFLLWYDEGEERNRGNFPPRFSGRQFPNYSSELNVNALELEDSALYLCASSLVGAGANVLTFGAGSRLTVL.

V gene TRBV3-1 (or the pseudogene TRBV3-2) combines with J gene TRBJ1-3; the D gene is possibly TRBD1 (5 bases). This CDR3 is built from 17 residues. In germline, CDR1 is LGHDT, CDR2 YNNKEL (reference sequence). Deletions cut 1 base from V and 0 bases from J, with 13 bases between. CDR3 sequence reads: CASSQGGTGDSGNTIYF. The CDR3 nucleotides are TGTGCCAGCAGCCAAGGAGGGACGGGAGACTCTGGAAACACCATATATTTT.

The chain links TRBV11-3 to TRBJ2-3, with 10 bases fitting TRBD2. V lost 5 bases to trimming and J lost 3 bases; unmatched junction nucleotides: 2. The CDR3 runs to 14 residues. The germline gives CDR1 SGHNT, CDR2 YENEEA. Here the CDR3 DNA reads TGTGCCAGCAGCAGTAGCGGGAGGACAGATACGCAGTATTTT. It yields the protein CASSSSGRTDTQYF.

This sequence joins TRBV9 and TRBJ2-5; 8 nucleotides match TRBD1. CDR1 and CDR2 (germline): SGDLS, YYNGEE. This CDR3 is built from 15 residues. After removal of 3 bases from V and 4 bases from J, the junction contained 8 bases not matched to a gene. CDR3 DNA sequence: TGTGCCAGCAGCGAGAGGGCAGGGGGCAGAGAGACCCAGTACTTC. Protein: CASSERAGGRETQYF.

V is TRBV6-5 and J is TRBJ2-1; 10 bases align to TRBD2. Trimming at V came to 5 bases and at J to 9 bases, leaving 7 bases not matched to a gene. This CDR3 is 14 amino acids long. In germline, CDR1 is MNHEY, CDR2 SVGAGI. CDR3 amino acids: CASSPSGRWSEQFF. CDR3 DNA sequence: TGTGCCAGCAGTCCTAGCGGGAGATGGAGTGAGCAGTTCTTC.

The genes are TRBV7-2 and TRBJ1-1; D is unresolved. V lost 1 base and J 0 bases, leaving 0 bases between the germline ends. This CDR3 has 12 amino acids. CDR1 SGHTA and CDR2 FQGNSA come from the germline V gene. The CDR3: CASSLVNTEAFF. CDR3 bases: TGTGCCAGCAGCTTAGTGAACACTGAAGCTTTCTTT.

The chain links TRBV20-1 to TRBJ1-6; maybe TRBD1 (5 bases). Germline loops: CDR1 DFQATT, CDR2 SNEGSKA (reference sequence). This CDR3 spans 11 amino acids. Trimming removed 0 bases at V and 16 bases at J, with 10 bases between. The CDR3 sequence is CSARDRGELHF. CDR3 nucleotide sequence: TGCAGTGCTAGAGATCGGGGGGAACTCCACTTT.

The chain carries TRBV2 and TRBJ1-4; 7 positions agree with TRBD1. The CDR3 extends over 14 amino acids. Germline V CDR1 and CDR2: SNHLY, FYNNEI. V was clipped by 6 bases and J by 3 bases; unmatched bases: 4. This CDR3 reads CASSDRVANEKLFF. In nucleotides, the CDR3 is TGTGCCAGCAGCGACAGGGTGGCTAATGAAAAACTGTTTTTT.